This T cell receptor (beta chain) is drawn from a study of T-cell memory formation after mild COVID-19. Germline CDR1 reads SQVTM; CDR2 reads ANQGSEA. Trimming removed 1 base at V and 4 bases at J, with 21 bases between. This CDR3 has 17 amino acids. In its sample, this clonotype was seen a few times. TCRdb reprocessed the 5' RACE reads via MiXCR and lists one record per CDR3 protein. The data contain roughly 68,000 distinct CDR3 sequences, about a sixth of them singletons. The chain combines TRBV29-1 with TRBJ2-3, with a weak D call TRBD1 (7 bases). This TCR was recovered from an adult woman who had mild COVID-19 (a few samples of this study predate the infection). Cell type and time point are not known. Sequencing was performed on PBMCs or a T cell subset sorted from them (not recorded which). The CDR3 reads CSVEGDPRGEEADTQYF. Written as DNA, the CDR3 is TGCAGCGTTGAAGGTGACCCCAGGGGGGAGGAGGCAGATACGCAGTATTTT.